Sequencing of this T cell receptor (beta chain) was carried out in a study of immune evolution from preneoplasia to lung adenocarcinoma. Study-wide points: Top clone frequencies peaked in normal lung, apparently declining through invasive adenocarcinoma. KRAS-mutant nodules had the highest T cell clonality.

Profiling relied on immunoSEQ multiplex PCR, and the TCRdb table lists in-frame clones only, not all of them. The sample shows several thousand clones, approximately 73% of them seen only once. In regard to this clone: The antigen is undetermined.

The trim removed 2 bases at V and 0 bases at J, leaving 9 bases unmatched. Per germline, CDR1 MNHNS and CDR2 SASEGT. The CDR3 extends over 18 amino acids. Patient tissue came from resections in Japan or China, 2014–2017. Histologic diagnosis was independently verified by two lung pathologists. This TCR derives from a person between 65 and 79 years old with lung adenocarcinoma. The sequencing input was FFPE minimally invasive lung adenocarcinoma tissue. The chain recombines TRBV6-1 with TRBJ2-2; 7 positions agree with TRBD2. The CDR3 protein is CASSEWNSGYSNTGELFF. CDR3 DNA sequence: TGTGCCAGCAGTGAATGGAATAGCGGGTACTCGAACACCGGGGAGCTGTTTTTT.